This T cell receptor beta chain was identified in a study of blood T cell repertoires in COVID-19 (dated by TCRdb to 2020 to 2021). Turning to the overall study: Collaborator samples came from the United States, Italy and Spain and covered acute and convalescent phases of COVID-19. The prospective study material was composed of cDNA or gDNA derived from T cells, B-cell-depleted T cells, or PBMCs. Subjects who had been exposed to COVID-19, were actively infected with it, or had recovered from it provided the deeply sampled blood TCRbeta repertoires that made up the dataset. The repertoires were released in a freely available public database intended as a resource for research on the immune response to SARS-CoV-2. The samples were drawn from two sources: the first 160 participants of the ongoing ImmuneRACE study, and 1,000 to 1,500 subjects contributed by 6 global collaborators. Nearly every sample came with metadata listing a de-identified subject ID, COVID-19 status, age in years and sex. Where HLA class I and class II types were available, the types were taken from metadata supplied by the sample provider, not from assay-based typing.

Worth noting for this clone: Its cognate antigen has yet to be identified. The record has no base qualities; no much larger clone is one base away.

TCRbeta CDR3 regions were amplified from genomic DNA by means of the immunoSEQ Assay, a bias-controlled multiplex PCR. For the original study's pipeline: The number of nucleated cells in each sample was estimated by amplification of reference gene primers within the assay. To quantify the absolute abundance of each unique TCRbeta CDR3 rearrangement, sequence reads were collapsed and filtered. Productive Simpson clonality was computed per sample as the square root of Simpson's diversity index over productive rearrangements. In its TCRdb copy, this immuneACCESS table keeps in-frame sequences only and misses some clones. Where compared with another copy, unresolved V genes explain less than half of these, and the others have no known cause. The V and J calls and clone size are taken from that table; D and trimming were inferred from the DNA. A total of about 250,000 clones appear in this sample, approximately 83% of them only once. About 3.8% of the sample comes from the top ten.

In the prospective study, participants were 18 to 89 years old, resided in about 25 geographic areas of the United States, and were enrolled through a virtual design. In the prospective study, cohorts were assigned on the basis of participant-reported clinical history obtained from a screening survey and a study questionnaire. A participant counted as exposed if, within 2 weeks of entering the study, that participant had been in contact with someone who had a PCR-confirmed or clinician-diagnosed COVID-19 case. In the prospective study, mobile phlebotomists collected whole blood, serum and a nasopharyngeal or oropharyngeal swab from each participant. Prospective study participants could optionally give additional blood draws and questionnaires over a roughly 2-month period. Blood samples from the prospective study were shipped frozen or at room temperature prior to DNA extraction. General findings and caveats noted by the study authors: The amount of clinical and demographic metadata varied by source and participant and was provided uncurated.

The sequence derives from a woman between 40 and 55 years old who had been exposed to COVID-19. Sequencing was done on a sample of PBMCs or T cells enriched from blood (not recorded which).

The DNA sequence is as follows: TGTGCCAGTAGTACAAAGGGACAGGGGTCCTACGAGCAGTACTTC. Its product reads: CASSTKGQGSYEQYF. The chain links TRBV19 with TRBJ2-7; 10 middle bases align to TRBD1. Ends trimmed: V by 4 bases, J by 1 base; bases unmatched to a gene: 4. The CDR3, cysteine through phenylalanine, is 15 amino acids long. Only the CDR3 region is kept as DNA, spanning 45 bases read in frame from base 1. Via the germline V gene (reference sequence), CDR1 is LNHDA and CDR2 SQIVND.